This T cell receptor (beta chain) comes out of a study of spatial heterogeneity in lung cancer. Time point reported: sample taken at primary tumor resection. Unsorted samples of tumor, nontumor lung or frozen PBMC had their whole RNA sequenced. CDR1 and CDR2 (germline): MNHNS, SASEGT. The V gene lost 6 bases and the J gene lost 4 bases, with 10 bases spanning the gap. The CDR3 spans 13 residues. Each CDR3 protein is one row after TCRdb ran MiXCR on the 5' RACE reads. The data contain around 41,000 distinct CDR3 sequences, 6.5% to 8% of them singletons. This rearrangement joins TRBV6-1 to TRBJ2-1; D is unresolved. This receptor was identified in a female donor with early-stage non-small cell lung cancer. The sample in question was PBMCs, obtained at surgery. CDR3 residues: CASSGFTYNEQFF. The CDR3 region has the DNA TGTGCCAGCAGCGGGTTTACTTACAATGAGCAGTTCTTC.